The 6 T cell receptor beta chains below were found in one sample sequenced in a study of cytomegalovirus exposure and HLA in healthy donors. Vbeta (60) and Jbeta (13) primers were used in the PCR. TCRdb's copy holds only in-frame clones and misses some; the assay was immunoSEQ multiplex PCR. This sample has fewer than 250,000 clones, with roughly 87% found just once. Sequencing used PBMCs. The receptor source for this set is a boy aged 2 to 10 in good health and CMV-seronegative.

This clone was found many times. This chain uses TRBV29-1 with TRBJ2-3, with 10 nucleotides matching TRBD1. Germline loops: CDR1 SQVTM, CDR2 ANQGSEA. This CDR3 spans 16 amino acids. The trim removed 4 bases at V and 5 bases at J, leaving 12 bases unmatched. The CDR3 spells CSVADSGTGAGDTQYF. The CDR3 DNA reads as TGCAGCGTTGCAGACTCCGGGACAGGGGCAGGAGATACGCAGTATTTT.

The chain joins TRBV19 to TRBJ2-3; 8 bases agree with TRBD2. In germline, CDR1 is LNHDA, CDR2 SQIVND (reference sequence). Trimming cost V 3 bases and J 3 bases; bases outside gene matches: 8. CDR3 length: 16 residues. The CDR3 is CASSIRSGRITDTQYF. The CDR3 DNA reads TGTGCCAGTAGTATCCGGAGCGGGAGAATAACAGATACGCAGTATTTT.

The chain carries TRBV27 and TRBJ2-6; D possibly corresponds to TRBD1 (6 bases). The CDR3 loop spans 17 amino acids. Trimming removed 5 bases at V and 0 bases at J, with 14 bases between. The V gene's germline CDR1 is MNHEY and CDR2 SMNVEV (reference sequence). As DNA, the CDR3 is TGTGCCAGCAGTCTCAGGGGCGGAAACTCTGGGGCCAACGTCCTGACTTTC. Amino acids: CASSLRGGNSGANVLTF.

The rearrangement joins TRBV7-9 to TRBJ2-5, with D perhaps TRBD2 (5 bases). The CDR3 sequence is 12 residues long. V was pared by 9 bases and J by 2 bases, with 10 bases between. From germline, CDR1 is SEHNR and CDR2 FQNEAQ (reference sequence). CDR3 amino acids: CARGGEQETQYF. The CDR3 nucleotides are TGTGCCAGAGGAGGAGAGCAAGAGACCCAGTACTTC.

The V and J genes are TRBV5-1 and TRBJ2-1; D is perhaps TRBD2 (5 bases). The CDR3 consists of 14 residues. V lost 3 bases, J lost 4 bases, and 11 bases lay in between. Germline CDR1 is SGHRS and CDR2 is YFSETQ. The CDR3 loop reads CASSWEILYNEQFF. Here the CDR3 DNA reads TGCGCCAGCAGCTGGGAGATTCTGTACAATGAGCAGTTCTTC.

The chain employs TRBV28 and TRBJ2-3; 8 bases agree with TRBD1. This CDR3 is 15 amino acids long. The germline V gene has CDR1 MDHEN and CDR2 SYDVKM. With 6 bases clipped from V and 3 bases from J, the junction kept 8 bases outside the gene matches. For the CDR3, the DNA is TGTGCCAGCAGCCGCGCCGGGACAGGTACAGATACGCAGTATTTT. It is translated as CASSRAGTGTDTQYF.